The 2 T cell receptor beta chains listed next were all sequenced from one sample in a study of vaccination and CD4 T cells after COVID-19 (dated by TCRdb to between 2021 and 2024). These receptors have no identified antigens. Library preparation was by PCR. Sequencing instrument: Illumina iSeq 100. TCR sequencing of DNA from cultured CD4+ T cells used the Oncomine TCR Beta short-read assay at the Johns Hopkins FTIC core. Using fastp trimming at Q25 and MiXCR clonotype assembly, TCRdb reanalyzed the public sequencing data and kept in-frame beta chains. Rows matching on CDR3 protein sequence are summarized as one entry with the most common DNA and genes. The sample table lists 15,000 to 20,000 distinct CDR3 sequences, about 50% of them with a count of one. The top ten clonotypes cover 9.7% of the sample. What this sample's treatment or condition label stands for: approximately 10-day PBMC culture with coronavirus spike peptide pools or control peptides (ViraFEST assay).

Material: CD4+ T cells from blood, cultured in vitro, obtained after SARS-CoV-2 vaccination. Receptor source: a human donor who had recovered from COVID-19.

This clonotype appeared a few times. The junction departs from germline at one end; a sequencing error may be responsible. Here the CDR3 DNA reads TGTGCCAGCAGCTTAGCTGGGAACGCCGGGGAGCTGTTTTTT. Its translation is CASSLAGNAGELFF. V and J are TRBV11-2 and TRBJ2-2; D is undetermined. Per germline, CDR1 SGHAT and CDR2 FQNNGV. There are 14 residues in the CDR3.

This clonotype was recorded once. This chain links TRBV28 with TRBJ1-2; perhaps TRBD1 as D (6 bases). This CDR3 has 14 amino acids. Germline CDR1 and CDR2: MDHEN and SYDVKM. Trimming removed 7 bases from V and 7 bases from J, with 19 bases in between. The CDR3 sequence is CASIPDRSPRGYTF. The CDR3 DNA reads as TGTGCCAGCATCCCCGACAGGAGCCCCCGTGGCTACACCTTC.